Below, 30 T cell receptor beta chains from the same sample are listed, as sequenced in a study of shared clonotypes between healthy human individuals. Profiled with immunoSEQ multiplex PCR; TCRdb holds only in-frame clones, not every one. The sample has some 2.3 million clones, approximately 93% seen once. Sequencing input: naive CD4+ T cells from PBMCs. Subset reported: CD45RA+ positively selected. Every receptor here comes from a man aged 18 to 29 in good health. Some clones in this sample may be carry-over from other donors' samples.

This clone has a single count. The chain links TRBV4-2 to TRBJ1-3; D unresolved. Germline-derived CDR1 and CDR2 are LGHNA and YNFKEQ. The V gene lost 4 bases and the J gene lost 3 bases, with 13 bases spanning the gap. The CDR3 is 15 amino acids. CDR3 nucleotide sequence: TGTGCCAGCAGCCCCCGACTGGACGGTGGAAACACCATATATTTT. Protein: CASSPRLDGGNTIYF.

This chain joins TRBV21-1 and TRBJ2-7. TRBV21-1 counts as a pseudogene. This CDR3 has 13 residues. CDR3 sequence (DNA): TGTGCCAGCAGCAAAAATGTGAACCGTGAGCAGTACTTC. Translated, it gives CASSKNVNREQYF.

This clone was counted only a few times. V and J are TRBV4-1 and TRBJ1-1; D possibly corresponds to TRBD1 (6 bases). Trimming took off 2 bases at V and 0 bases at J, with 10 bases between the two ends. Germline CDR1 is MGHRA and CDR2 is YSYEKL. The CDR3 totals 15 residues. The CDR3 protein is CASSQRGHLNTEAFF. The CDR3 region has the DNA TGCGCCAGCAGCCAAAGGGGACACCTGAACACTGAAGCTTTCTTT.

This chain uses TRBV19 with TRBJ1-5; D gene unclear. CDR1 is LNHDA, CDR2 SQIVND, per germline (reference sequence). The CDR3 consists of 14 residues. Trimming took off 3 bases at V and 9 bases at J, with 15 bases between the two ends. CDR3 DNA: TGTGCCAGTAGTATCTGGTCAGGCAATTCGCCCCAGCATTTT. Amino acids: CASSIWSGNSPQHF. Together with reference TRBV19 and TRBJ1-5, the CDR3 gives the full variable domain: DGGITQSPKYLFRKEGQNVTLSCEQNLNHDAMYWYRQDPGQGLRLIYYSQIVNDFQKGDIAEGYSVSREKKESFPLTVTSAQKNPTAFYLCASSIWSGNSPQHFGDGTRLSIL.

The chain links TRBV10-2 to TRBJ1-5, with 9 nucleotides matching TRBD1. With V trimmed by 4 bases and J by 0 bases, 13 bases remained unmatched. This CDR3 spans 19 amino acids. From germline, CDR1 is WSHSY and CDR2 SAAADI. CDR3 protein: CASSGMGQGYWNSNQPQHF. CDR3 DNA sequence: TGCGCCAGCAGTGGGATGGGACAGGGATATTGGAATAGCAATCAGCCCCAGCATTTT.

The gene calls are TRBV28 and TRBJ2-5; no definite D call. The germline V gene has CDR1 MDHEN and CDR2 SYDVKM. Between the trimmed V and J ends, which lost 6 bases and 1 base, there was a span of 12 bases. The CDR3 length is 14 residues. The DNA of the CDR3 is TGTGCCAGCAGCCCTGCCGCTGCCCAAGAGACCCAGTACTTC. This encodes CASSPAAAQETQYF.

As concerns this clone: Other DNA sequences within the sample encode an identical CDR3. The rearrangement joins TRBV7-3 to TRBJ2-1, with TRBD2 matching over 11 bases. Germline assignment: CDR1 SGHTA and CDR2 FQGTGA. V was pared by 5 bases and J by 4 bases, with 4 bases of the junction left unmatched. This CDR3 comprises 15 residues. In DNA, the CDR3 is TGTGCCAGCAGCCAGGGACTAGCGGCATACAATGAGCAGTTCTTC. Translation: CASSQGLAAYNEQFF. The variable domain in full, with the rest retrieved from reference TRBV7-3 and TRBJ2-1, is GAGVSQTPSNKVTEKGKYVELRCDPISGHTALYWYRQSLGQGPEFLIYFQGTGAADDSGLPNDRFFAVRPEGSVSTLKIQRTERGDSAVYLCASSQGLAAYNEQFFGPGTRLTVL.

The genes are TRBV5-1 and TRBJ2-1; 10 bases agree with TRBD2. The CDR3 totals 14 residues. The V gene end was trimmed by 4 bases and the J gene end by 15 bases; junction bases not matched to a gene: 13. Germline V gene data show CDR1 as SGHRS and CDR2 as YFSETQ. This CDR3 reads CASSPVGSGRAWFF. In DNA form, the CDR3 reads TGCGCCAGCAGCCCCGTAGGGAGCGGGAGGGCGTGGTTCTTC.

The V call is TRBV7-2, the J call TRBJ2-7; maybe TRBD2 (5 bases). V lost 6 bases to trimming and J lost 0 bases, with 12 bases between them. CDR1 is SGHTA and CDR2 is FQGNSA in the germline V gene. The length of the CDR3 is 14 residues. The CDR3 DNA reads TGTGCCAGCAGTCGAACCGGGAACTCCTACGAGCAGTACTTC. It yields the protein CASSRTGNSYEQYF. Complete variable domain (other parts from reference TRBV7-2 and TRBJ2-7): GAGVSQSPSNKVTEKGKDVELRCDPISGHTALYWYRQSLGQGLEFLIYFQGNSAPDKSGLPSDRFSAERTGGSVSTLTIQRTQQEDSAVYLCASSRTGNSYEQYFGPGTRLTVT.

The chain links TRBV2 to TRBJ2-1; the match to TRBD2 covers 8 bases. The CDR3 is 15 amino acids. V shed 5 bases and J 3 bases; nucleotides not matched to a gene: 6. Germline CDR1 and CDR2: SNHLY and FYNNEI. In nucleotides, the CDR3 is TGTGCCAGCAGTTTAGCGGGGCCGCTCTACAATGAGCAGTTCTTC. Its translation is CASSLAGPLYNEQFF.

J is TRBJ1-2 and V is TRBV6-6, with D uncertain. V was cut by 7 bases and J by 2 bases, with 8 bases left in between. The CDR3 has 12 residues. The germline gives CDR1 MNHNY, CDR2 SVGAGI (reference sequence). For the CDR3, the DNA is TGTGCCAGCAAAACGGAAAACTATGGCTACACCTTC. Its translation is CASKTENYGYTF.

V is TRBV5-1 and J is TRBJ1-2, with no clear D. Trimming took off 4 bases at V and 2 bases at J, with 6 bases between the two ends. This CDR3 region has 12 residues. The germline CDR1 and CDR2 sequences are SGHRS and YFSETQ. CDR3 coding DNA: TGCGCCAGCAGCGAGGAAAACTATGGCTACACCTTC. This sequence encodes CASSEENYGYTF.

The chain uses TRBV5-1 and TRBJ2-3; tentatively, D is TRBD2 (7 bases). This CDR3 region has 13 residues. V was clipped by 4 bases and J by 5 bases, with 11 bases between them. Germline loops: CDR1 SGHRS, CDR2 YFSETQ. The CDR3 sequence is CASSRGGRDTQYF. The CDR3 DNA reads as TGCGCCAGCAGCAGGGGGGGACGAGATACGCAGTATTTT.

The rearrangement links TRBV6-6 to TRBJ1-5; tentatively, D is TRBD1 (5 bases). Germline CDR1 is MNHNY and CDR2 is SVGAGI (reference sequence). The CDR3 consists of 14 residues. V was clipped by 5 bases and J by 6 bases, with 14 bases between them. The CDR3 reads CASSASGGVQPQHF. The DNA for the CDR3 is TGTGCCAGCAGTGCTTCGGGGGGGGTTCAGCCCCAGCATTTT.

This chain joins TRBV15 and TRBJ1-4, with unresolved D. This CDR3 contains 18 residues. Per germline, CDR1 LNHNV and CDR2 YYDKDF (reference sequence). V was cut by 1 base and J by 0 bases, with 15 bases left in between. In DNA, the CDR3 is TGTGCCACCAGCAGAGCAAGGGCGGGGTATACAACTAATGAAAAACTGTTTTTT. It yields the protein CATSRARAGYTTNEKLFF.

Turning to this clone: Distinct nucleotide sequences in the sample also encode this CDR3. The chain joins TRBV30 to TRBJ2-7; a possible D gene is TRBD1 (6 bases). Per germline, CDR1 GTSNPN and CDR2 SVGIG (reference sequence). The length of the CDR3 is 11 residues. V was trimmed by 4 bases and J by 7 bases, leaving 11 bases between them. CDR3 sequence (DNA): TGTGCCTGGACAGGGGTCGGGGAGCAGTACTTC. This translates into CAWTGVGEQYF.

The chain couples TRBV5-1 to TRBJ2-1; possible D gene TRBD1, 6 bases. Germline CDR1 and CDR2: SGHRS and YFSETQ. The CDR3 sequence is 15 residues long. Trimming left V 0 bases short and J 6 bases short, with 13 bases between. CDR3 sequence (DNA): TGCGCCAGCAGCTTGGGCCATACAGGGTCCAATGAGCAGTTCTTC. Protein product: CASSLGHTGSNEQFF. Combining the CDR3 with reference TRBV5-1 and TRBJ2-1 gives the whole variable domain KAGVTQTPRYLIKTRGQQVTLSCSPISGHRSVSWYQQTPGQGLQFLFEYFSETQRNKGNFPGRFSGRQFSNSRSEMNVSTLELGDSALYLCASSLGHTGSNEQFFGPGTRLTVL.

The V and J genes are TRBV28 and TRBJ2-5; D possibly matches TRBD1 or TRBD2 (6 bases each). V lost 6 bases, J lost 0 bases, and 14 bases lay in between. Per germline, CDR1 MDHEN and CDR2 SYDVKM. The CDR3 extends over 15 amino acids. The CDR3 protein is CASSPTGRYQETQYF. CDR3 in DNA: TGTGCCAGCAGCCCAACAGGGAGGTACCAAGAGACCCAGTACTTC.

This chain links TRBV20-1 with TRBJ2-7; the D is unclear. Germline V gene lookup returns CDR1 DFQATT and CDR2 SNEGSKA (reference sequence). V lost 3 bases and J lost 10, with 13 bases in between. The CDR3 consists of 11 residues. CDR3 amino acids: CSASSELSQYF. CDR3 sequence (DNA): TGCAGTGCTAGTTCGGAGCTCAGTCAGTACTTC.

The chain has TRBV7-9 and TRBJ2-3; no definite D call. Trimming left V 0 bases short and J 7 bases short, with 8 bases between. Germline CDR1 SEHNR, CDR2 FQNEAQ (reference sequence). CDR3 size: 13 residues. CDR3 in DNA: TGTGCCAGCAGCTTAGCGTATATGAATACGCAGTATTTT. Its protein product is CASSLAYMNTQYF.

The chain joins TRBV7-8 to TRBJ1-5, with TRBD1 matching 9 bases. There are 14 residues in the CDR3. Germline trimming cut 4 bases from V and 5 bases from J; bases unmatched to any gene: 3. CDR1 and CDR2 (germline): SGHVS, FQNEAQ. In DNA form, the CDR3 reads TGTGCCAGCAGCTGGGACAGGGAAGATCAGCCCCAGCATTTT. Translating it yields CASSWDREDQPQHF.

This chain's CDR3 is CASSLGGLAGAYNEQFF. The DNA for the CDR3 is TGTGCCAGCAGCTTAGGGGGACTAGCGGGAGCTTACAATGAGCAGTTCTTC. The chain recombines TRBV7-6 with TRBJ2-1; TRBD2 aligns across 14 bases. The CDR3 is 17 residues long. Trimming removed 1 base from V and 4 bases from J; junction bases left unmatched: 3. Germline CDR1 is SGHVS and CDR2 is FNYEAQ.

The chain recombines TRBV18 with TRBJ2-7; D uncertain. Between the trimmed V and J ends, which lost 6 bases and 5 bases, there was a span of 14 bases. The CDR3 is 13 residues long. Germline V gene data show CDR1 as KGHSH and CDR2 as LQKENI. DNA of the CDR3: TGTGCCAGCTCGGGGAACTTCCAGGACGAGCAGTACTTC. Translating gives CASSGNFQDEQYF.

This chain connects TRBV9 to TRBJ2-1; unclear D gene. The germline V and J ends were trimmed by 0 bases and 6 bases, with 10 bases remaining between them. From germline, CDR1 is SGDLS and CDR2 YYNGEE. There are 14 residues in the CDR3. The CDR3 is CASSVVANSNEQFF. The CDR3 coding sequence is TGTGCCAGCAGCGTAGTCGCAAATAGCAATGAGCAGTTCTTC.

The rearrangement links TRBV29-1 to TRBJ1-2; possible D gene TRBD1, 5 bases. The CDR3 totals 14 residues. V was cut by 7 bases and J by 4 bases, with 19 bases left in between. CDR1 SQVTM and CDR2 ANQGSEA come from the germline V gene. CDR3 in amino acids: CSGGRDVGGYGYTF. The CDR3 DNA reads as TGCAGCGGTGGGAGGGACGTGGGCGGCTATGGCTACACCTTC.

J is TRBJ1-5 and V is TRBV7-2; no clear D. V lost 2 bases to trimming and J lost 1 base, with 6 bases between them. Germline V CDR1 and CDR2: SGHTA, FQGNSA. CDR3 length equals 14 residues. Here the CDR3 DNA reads TGTGCCAGCAGCTTATACGGGAGCAATCAGCCCCAGCATTTT. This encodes CASSLYGSNQPQHF. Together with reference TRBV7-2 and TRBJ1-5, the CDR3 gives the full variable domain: GAGVSQSPSNKVTEKGKDVELRCDPISGHTALYWYRQSLGQGLEFLIYFQGNSAPDKSGLPSDRFSAERTGGSVSTLTIQRTQQEDSAVYLCASSLYGSNQPQHFGDGTRLSIL.

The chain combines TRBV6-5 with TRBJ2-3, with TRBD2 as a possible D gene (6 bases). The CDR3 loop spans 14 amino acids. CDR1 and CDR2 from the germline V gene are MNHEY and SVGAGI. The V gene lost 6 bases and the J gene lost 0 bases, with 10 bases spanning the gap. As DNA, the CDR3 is TGTGCCAGCAGAGGCAGCGGGAGCACAGATACGCAGTATTTT. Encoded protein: CASRGSGSTDTQYF.

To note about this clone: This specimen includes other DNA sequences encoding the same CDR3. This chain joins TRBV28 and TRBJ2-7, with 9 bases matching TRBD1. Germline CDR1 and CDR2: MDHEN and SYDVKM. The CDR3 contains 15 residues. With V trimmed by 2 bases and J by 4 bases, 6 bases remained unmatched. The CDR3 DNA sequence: TGTGCCAGCAGTTTAGTCGGGACAGGGTTTTACGAGCAGTACTTC. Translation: CASSLVGTGFYEQYF.

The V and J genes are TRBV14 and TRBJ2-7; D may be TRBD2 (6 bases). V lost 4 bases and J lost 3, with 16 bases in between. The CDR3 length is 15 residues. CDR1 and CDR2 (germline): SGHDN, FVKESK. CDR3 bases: TGTGCCAGCAGCCGGACCTCGGGGGAAGGCTACGAGCAGTACTTC. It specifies CASSRTSGEGYEQYF.

The CDR3 bases are TGTGCCAGCAGCCCTACCGCTATTAACCCAAACAGGGGGAGGGAGACCCAGTACTTC. Its protein is CASSPTAINPNRGRETQYF. This chain joins TRBV7-9 and TRBJ2-5; 8 bases fit TRBD1. With V trimmed by 5 bases and J by 5 bases, 22 bases remained unmatched. Germline V gene data show CDR1 as SEHNR and CDR2 as FQNEAQ (reference sequence). This CDR3 has 19 residues.